This record concerns one TCR beta chain sequence. Its antigen remains unidentified. This specimen belongs to a study of cytomegalovirus exposure and HLA in healthy donors. Whole-study findings and limits: Confirmation was obtained in vitro that a few CMV-associated chains are specific for CMV antigens. It was reportedly the case that the classifier diagnosed cytomegalovirus status with high specificity and sensitivity. According to a subsequent analysis, TCR clusters from the first cohort were inclined to appear together in the roughly 120 validation repertoires.

The donors were part of the roughly 120-subject validation cohort, which stood apart from the approximately 630-subject first cohort. The J segment lost 12 bases and the V segment lost 0 bases, leaving 11 bases of the junction unmatched. In germline, CDR1 is SGHDT, CDR2 YYEEEE. The CDR3 sequence is 15 residues long. Repertoires were generated with immunoSEQ multiplex PCR, while TCRdb's copy carries only in-frame clones and drops some. This sample has 100,000 or so clones; roughly nine tenths occur once, and the top ten carry 4%. The rearrangement uses TRBV5-6 and TRBJ2-1; 8 bases line up with TRBD2. The clonotype comes from a woman in her late teens or twenties in good health and CMV-seropositive. Sequenced input: PBMCs. The CDR3, as DNA: TGTGCCAGCAGCTTGGCGGGAGGGTCAACAATGAGGCAGTTCTTC. It encodes CASSLAGGSTMRQFF.